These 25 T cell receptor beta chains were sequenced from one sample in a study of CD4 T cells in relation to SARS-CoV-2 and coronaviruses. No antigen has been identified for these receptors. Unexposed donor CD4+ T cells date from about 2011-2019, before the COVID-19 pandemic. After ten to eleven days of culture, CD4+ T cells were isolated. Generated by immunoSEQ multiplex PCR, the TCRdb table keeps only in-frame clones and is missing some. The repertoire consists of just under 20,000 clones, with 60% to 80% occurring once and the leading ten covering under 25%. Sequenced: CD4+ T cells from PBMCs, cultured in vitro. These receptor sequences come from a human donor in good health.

As DNA, the CDR3 is TGTGCCAGCAGCTTAGTAGGGAATGAGCAGTTCTTC. Its translation is CASSLVGNEQFF. The gene calls are TRBV11-2 and TRBJ2-1; D remains ambiguous. The V and J ends lost 1 base and 7 bases respectively, with 5 bases between them. The length of the CDR3 is 12 residues. Germline V gene data show CDR1 as SGHAT and CDR2 as FQNNGV.

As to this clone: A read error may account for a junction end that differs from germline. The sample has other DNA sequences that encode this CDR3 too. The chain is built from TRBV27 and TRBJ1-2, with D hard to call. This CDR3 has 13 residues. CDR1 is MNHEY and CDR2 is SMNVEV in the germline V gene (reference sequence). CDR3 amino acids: CASSPRPFDGYTF. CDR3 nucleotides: TGTGCTAGCAGTCCCAGGCCCTTCGATGGCTACACCTTC.

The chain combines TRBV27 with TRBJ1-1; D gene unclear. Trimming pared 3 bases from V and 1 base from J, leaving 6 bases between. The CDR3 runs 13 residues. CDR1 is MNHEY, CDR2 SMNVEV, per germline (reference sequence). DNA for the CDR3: TGTGCCAGCAGTTTTCGGGGGAACACTGAAGCTTTCTTT. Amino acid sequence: CASSFRGNTEAFF.

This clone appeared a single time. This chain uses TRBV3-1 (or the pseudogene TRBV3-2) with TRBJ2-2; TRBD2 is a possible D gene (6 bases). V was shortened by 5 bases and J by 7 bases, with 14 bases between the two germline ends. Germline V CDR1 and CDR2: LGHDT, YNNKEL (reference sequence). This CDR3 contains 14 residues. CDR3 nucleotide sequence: TGTGCCAGCAGCGCTGCTTGGGGGGACGGGGAGCTGTTTTTT. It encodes CASSAAWGDGELFF.

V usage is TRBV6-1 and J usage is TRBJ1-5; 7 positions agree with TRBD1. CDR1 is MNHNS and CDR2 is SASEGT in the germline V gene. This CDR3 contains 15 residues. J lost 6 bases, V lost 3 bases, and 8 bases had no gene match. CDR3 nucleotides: TGTGCCAGCAGTGATTCGACAGGGCGAACTCAGCCCCAGCATTTT. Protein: CASSDSTGRTQPQHF.

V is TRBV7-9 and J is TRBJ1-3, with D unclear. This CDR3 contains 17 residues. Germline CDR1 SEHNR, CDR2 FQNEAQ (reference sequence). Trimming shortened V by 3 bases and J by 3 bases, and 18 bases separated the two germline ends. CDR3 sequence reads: CASSFSRRPGGGNTIYF. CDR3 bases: TGTGCCAGCAGCTTCTCGAGGAGGCCGGGAGGTGGAAACACCATATATTTT.

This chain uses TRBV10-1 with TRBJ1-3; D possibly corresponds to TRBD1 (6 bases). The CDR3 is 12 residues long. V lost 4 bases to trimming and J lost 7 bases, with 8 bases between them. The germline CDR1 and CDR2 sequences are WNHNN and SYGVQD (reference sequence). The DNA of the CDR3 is TGCGCCAGCAGTGGGCAGGGGAACACCATATATTTT. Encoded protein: CASSGQGNTIYF.

Here the CDR3 reads CASSIARGSSYEQYF. The CDR3 DNA sequence: TGTGCCAGTAGTATAGCTCGTGGGTCATCCTACGAGCAGTACTTC. The chain couples TRBV19 to TRBJ2-7; D gene uncertain. Germline V gene lookup returns CDR1 LNHDA and CDR2 SQIVND (reference sequence). The ends were cut back, 1 base at V and 1 base at J, with 11 bases in the middle. This CDR3 is 15 amino acids long.

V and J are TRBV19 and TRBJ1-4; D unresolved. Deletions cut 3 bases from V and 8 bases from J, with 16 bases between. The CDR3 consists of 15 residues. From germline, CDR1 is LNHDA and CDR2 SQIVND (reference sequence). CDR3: CASSIDTVWKEKLFF. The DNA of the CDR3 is TGTGCCAGTAGTATCGACACCGTCTGGAAGGAAAAACTGTTTTTT.

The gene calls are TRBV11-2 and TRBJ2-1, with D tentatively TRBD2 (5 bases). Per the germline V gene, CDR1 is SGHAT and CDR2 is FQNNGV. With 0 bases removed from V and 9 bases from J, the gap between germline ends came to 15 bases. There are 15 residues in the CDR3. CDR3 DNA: TGTGCCAGCAGCTTAGATCAGGCTTCCCGGGGTGAGCAGTTCTTC. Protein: CASSLDQASRGEQFF.

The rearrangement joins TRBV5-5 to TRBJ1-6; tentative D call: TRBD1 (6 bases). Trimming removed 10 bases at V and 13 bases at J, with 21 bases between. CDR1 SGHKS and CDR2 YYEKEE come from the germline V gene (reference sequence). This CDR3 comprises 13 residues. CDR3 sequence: CAVRGDRFGPLHF. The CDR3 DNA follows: TGTGCCGTCAGGGGTGACCGTTTTGGTCCCCTCCACTTT.

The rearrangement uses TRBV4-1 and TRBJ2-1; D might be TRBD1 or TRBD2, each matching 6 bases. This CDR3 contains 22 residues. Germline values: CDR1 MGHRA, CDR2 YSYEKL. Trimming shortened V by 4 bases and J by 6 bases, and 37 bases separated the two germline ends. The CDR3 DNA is TGCGCCAGCAGCCGGGTGGGGGCGCGGTATCCCTCGATTGGGCTGGGGGGCAATGAGCAGTTCTTC. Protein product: CASSRVGARYPSIGLGGNEQFF.

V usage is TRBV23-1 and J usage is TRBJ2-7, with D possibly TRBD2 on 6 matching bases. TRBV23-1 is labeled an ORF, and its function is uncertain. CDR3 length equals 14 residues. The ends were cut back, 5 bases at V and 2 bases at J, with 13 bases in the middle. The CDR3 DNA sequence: TGCGCCAGCAGTAGGAGGGTCAGAACCTACGAGCAGTACTTC. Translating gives CASSRRVRTYEQYF.

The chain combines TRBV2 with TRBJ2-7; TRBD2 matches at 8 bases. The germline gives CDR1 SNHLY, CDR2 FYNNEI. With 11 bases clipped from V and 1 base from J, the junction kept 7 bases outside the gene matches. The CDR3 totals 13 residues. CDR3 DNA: TGTGCCCCCAGCGGACTAGCATCCTACGAGCAGTACTTC. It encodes CAPSGLASYEQYF.

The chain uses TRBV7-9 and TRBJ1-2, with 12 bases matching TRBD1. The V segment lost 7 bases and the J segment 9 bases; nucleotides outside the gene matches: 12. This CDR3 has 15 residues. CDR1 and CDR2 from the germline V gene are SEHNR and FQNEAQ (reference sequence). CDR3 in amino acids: CASTLSVGQGASYTF. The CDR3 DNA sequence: TGTGCCAGCACACTAAGTGTGGGACAGGGGGCAAGCTACACCTTC. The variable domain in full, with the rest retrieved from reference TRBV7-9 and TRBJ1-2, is DTGVSQNPRHKITKRGQNVTFRCDPISEHNRLYWYRQTLGQGPEFLTYFQNEAQLEKSRLLSDRFSAERPKGSFSTLEIQRTEQGDSAMYLCASTLSVGQGASYTFGSGTRLTVV.

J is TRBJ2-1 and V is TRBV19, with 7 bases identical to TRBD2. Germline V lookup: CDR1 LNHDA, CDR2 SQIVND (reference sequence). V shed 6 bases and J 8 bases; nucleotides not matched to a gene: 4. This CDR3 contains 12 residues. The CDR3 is CASRTSAHEQFF. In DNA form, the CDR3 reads TGTGCCAGTAGAACTAGCGCACATGAGCAGTTCTTC.

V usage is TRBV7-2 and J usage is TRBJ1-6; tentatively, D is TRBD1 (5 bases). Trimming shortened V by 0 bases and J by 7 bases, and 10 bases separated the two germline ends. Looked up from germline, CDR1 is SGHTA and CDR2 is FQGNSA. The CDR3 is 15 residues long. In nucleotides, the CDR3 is TGTGCCAGCAGCTTAGCGCTGGGGACCAATTCACCCCTCCACTTT. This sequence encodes CASSLALGTNSPLHF.

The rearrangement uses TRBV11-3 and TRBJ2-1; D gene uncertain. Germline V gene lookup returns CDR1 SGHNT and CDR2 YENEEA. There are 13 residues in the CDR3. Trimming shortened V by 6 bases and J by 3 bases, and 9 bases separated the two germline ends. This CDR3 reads CASSRTVYNEQFF. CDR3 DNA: TGTGCCAGCAGTCGTACAGTCTACAATGAGCAGTTCTTC.

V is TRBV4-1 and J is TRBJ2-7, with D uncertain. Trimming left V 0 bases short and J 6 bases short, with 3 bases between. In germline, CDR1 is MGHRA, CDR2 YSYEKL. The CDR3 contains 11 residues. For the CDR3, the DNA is TGCGCCAGCAGCCAAGATAGCGAGCAGTACTTC. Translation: CASSQDSEQYF.

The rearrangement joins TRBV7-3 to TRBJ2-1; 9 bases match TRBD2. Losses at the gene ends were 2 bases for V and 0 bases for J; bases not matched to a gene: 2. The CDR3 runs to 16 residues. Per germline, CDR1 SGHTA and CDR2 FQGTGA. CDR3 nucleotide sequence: TGTGCCAGCAGCTTAGAAGCGGGAGGCTCCTACAATGAGCAGTTCTTC. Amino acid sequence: CASSLEAGGSYNEQFF.

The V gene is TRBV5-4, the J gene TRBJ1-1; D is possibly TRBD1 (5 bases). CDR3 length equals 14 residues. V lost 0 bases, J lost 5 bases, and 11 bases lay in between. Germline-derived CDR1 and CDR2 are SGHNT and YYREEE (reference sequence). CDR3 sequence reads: CASSLDRSGTEAFF. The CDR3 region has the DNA TGTGCCAGCAGCTTGGACAGGTCGGGGACTGAAGCTTTCTTT.

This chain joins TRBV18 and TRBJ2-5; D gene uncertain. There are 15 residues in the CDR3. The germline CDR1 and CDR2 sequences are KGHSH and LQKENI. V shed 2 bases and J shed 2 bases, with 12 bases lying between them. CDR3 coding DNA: TGTGCCAGCTCACCAGTAGGCAGCCTACAAGAGACCCAGTACTTC. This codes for CASSPVGSLQETQYF.

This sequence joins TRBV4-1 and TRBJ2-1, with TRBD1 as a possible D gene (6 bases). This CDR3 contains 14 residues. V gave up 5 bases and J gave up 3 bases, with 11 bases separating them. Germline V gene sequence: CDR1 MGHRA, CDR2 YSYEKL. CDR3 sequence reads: CASSYQGNYNEQFF. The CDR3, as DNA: TGCGCCAGCAGCTATCAGGGGAACTACAATGAGCAGTTCTTC.

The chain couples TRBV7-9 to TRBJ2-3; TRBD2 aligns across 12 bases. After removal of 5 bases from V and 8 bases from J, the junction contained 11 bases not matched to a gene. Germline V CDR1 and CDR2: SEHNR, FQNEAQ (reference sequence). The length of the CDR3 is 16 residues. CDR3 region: CASSPRTSGVGATQYF. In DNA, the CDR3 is TGTGCCAGCAGCCCCCGGACTAGCGGGGTTGGGGCTACGCAGTATTTT.

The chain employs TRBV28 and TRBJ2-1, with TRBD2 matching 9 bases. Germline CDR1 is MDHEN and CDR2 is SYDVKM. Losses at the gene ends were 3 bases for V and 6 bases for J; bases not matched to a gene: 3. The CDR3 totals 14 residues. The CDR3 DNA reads TGTGCCAGCAGTTTGGCGGGAGGGTTCAATGAGCAGTTCTTC. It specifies CASSLAGGFNEQFF.